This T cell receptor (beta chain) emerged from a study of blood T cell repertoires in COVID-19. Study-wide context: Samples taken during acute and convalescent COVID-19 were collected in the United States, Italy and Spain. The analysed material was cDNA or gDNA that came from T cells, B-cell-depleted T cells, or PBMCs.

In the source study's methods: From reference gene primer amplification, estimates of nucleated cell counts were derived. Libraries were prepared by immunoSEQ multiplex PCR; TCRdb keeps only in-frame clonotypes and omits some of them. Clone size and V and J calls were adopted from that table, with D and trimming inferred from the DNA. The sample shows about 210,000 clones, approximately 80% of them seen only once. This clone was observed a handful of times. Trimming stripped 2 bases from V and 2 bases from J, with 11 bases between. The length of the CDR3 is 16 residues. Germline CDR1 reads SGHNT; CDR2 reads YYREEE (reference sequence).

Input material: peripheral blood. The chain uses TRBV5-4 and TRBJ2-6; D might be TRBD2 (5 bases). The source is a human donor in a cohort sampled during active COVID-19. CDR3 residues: CASSLEGTAGANVLTF. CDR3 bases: TGTGCCAGCAGCTTAGAGGGAACGGCTGGGGCCAACGTCCTGACTTTC.